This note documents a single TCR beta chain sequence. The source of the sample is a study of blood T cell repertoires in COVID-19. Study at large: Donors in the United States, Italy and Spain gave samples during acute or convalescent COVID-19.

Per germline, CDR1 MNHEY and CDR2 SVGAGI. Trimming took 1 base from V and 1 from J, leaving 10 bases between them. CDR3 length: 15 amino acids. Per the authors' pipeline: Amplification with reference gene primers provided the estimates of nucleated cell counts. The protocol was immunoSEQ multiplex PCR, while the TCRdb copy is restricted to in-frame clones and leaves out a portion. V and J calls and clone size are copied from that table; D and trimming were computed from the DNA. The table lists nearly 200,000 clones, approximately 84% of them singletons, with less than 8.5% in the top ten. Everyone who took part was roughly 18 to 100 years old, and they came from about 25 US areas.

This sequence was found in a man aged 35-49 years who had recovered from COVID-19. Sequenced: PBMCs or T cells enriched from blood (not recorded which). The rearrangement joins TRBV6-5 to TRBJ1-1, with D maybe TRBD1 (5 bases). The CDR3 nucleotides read TGTGCCAGCAGTTACTTTACGGGGGGGAACACTGAAGCTTTCTTT. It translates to CASSYFTGGNTEAFF.